Sequencing of this T cell receptor beta chain was carried out in a study of T cell responses to AZD1222 COVID-19 vaccine. Trimming left V 3 bases short and J 4 bases short, with 11 bases between. Germline V CDR1 and CDR2: KGHSH, LQKENI. CDR3 length equals 14 residues. TCRdb's copy holds only in-frame clones and misses some; the assay was immunoSEQ multiplex PCR. Among approximately 150,000 clones listed, about 91% were seen once. Specimen: peripheral blood, collected on day 0 of AZD1222 vaccination. The receptor comes from an adult in good health. The chain couples TRBV18 to TRBJ2-3; D unresolved. The CDR3 is CASSPIISPDTQYF. DNA for the CDR3: TGTGCCAGCTCACCCATCATCAGCCCAGATACGCAGTATTTT.